A single sample is the source of the 2 T cell receptor beta chains below, sequenced in a study of CD8 T cells in ankylosing spondylitis. A single record per CDR3 protein comes from TCRdb applying MiXCR to the 5' RACE reads. The repertoire includes approximately 140,000 distinct CDR3 sequences, roughly 8.4% of them detected once, and 7.3% sits in the top ten. Material: synovial fluid, either unsorted or a sorted T cell fraction (not recorded which). Source of these receptors: a male donor with ankylosing spondylitis.

This clonotype was counted many times. This sequence joins TRBV5-1 and TRBJ2-1, with 13 bases fitting TRBD2. With 2 bases clipped from V and 4 bases from J, the junction kept 6 bases outside the gene matches. The germline gives CDR1 SGHRS, CDR2 YFSETQ. The CDR3 totals 17 residues. The CDR3 region is CASSFRLAGGPYNEQFF. The CDR3, as DNA: TGCGCCAGCAGCTTCCGACTAGCGGGGGGTCCTTACAATGAGCAGTTCTTC.

There are many counts of this clonotype. CDR3 residues: CASRDGPSQHF. In nucleotides, the CDR3 is TGTGCCAGCAGGGACGGTCCGTCGCAGCATTTT. The chain uses TRBV12-3 or TRBV12-4 and TRBJ1-5; no clear D gene. V lost 6 bases, J lost 13 bases, and 13 bases lay in between. The CDR3 extends over 11 amino acids.